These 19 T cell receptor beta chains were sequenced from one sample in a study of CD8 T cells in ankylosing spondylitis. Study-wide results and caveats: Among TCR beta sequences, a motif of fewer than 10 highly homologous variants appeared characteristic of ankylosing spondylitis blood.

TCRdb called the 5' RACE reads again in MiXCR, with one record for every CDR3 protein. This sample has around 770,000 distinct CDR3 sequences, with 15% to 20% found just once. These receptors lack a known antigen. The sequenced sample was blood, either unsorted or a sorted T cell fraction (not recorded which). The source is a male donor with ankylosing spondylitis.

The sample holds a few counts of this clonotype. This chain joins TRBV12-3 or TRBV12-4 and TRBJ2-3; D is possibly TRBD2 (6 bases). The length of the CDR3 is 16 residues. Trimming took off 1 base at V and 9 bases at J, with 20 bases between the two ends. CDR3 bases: TGTGCCAGCAGTTTAGGTTGGGGACCGACGGAGGGGACGCAGTATTTT. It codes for CASSLGWGPTEGTQYF.

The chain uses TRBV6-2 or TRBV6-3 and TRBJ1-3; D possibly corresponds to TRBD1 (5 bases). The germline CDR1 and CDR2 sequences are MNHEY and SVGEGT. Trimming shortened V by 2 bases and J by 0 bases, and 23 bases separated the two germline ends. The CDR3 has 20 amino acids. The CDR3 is CASSYEGTGTTVGSGNTIYF. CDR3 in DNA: TGTGCCAGCAGTTACGAGGGAACCGGGACGACCGTCGGCTCTGGAAACACCATATATTTT.

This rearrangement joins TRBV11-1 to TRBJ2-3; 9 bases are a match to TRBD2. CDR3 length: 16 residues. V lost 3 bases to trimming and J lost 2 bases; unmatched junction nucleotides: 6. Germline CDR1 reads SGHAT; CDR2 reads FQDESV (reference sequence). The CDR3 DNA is TGTGCCAGCAGCTTCGCCCTAGCGGGGTACACAGATACGCAGTATTTT. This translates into CASSFALAGYTDTQYF. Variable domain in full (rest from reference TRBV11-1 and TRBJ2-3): EAEVAQSPRYKITEKSQAVAFWCDPISGHATLYWYRQILGQGPELLVQFQDESVVDDSQLPKDRFSAERLKGVDSTLKIQPAELGDSAMYLCASSFALAGYTDTQYFGPGTRLTVL.

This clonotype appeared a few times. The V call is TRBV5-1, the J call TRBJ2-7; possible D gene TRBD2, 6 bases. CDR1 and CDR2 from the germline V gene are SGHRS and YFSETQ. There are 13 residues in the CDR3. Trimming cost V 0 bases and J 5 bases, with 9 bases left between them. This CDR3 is CASSLDGGNEQYF. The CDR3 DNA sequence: TGCGCCAGCAGCTTGGATGGAGGGAACGAGCAGTACTTC.

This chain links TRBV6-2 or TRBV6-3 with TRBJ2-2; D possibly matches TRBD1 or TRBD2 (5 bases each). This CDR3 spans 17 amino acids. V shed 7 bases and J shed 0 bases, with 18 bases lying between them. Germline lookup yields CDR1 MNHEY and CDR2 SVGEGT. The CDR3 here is CASTNPPGAPNTGELFF. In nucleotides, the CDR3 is TGTGCCAGCACGAATCCCCCCGGGGCTCCGAACACCGGGGAGCTGTTTTTT.

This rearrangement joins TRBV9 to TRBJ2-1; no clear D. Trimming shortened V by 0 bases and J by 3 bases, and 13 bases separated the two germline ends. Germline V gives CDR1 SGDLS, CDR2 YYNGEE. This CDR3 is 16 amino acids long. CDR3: CASSVGLSLYYNEQFF. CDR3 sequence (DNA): TGTGCCAGCAGCGTAGGGTTGTCGCTCTACTACAATGAGCAGTTCTTC.

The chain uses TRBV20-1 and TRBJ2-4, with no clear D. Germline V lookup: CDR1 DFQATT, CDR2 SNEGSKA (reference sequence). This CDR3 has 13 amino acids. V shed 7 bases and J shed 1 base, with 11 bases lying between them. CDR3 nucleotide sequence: TGCAGTGTGGCAGGTCGGGCCAAAAACATTCAGTACTTC. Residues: CSVAGRAKNIQYF.

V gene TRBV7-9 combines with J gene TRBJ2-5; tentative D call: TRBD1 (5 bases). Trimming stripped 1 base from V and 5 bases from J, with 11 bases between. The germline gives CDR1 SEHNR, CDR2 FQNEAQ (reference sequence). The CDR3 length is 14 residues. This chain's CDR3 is CASSLDGHPETQYF. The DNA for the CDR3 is TGTGCCAGCAGCTTAGATGGACACCCGGAGACCCAGTACTTC.

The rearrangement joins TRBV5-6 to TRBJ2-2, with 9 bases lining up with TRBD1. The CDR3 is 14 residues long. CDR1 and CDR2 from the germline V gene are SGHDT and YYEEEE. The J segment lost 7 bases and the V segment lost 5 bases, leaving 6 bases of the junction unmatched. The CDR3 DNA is TGTGCCAGCAGACTGACAGGGGGTGGCGGGGAGCTGTTTTTT. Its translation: CASRLTGGGGELFF.

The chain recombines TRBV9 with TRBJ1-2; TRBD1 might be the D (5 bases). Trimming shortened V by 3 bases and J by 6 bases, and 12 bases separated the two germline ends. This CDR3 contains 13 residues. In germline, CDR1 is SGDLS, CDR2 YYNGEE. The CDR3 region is CASSARPGDGYTF. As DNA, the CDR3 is TGTGCCAGCAGCGCCCGGCCGGGGGATGGCTACACCTTC.

The CDR3 sequence: CSARTGTGKSPLHF. The CDR3 DNA reads TGCAGTGCTAGAACCGGGACAGGGAAATCACCCCTCCACTTT. The rearrangement joins TRBV20-1 to TRBJ1-6; TRBD1 matches 9 bases. From germline, CDR1 is DFQATT and CDR2 SNEGSKA (reference sequence). V shed 2 bases, J shed 10 bases, and the junction held 6 bases outside the gene matches. This CDR3 has 14 residues.

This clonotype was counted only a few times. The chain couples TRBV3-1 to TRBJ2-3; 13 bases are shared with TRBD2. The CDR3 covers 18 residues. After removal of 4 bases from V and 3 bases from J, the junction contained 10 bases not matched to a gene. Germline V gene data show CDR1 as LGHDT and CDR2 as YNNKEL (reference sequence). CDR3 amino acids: CASSRTAGLAGDTDTQYF. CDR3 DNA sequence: TGTGCCAGCAGCCGTACCGCAGGACTAGCGGGGGATACAGATACGCAGTATTTT.

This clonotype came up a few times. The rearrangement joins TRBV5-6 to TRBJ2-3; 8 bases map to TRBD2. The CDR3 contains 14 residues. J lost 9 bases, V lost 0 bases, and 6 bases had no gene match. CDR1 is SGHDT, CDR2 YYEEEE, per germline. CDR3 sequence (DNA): TGTGCCAGCAGCTTGGTAAGCGGGAGTGGCACGCAGTATTTT. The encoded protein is CASSLVSGSGTQYF.

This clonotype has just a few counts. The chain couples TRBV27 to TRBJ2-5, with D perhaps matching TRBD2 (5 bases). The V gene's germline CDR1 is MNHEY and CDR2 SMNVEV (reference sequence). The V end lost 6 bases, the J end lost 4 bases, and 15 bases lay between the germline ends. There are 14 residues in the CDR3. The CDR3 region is CASRPLRGSETQYF. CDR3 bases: TGTGCCAGCAGGCCGCTTAGAGGGTCAGAGACCCAGTACTTC.

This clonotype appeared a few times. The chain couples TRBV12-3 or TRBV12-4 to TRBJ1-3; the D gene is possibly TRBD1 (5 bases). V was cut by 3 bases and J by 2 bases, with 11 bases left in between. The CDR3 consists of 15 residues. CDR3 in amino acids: CASSFAGGTGNTIYF. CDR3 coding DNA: TGTGCCAGCAGTTTTGCGGGGGGAACTGGAAACACCATATATTTT.

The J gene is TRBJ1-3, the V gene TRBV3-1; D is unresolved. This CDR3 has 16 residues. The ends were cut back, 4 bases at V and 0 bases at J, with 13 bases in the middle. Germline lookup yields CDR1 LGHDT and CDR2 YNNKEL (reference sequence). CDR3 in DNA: TGTGCCAGCAGCCCAAAGCCCCCTAACTCTGGAAACACCATATATTTT. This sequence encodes CASSPKPPNSGNTIYF.

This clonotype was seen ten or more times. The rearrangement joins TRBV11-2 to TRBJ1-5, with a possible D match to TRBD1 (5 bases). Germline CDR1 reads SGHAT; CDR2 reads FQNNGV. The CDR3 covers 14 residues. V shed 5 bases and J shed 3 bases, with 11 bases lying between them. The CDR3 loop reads CASSPEGTNQPQHF. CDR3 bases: TGTGCCAGCAGCCCCGAGGGGACCAATCAGCCCCAGCATTTT. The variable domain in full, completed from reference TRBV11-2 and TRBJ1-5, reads EAGVAQSPRYKIIEKRQSVAFWCNPISGHATLYWYQQILGQGPKLLIQFQNNGVVDDSQLPKDRFSAERLKGVDSTLKIQPAKLEDSAVYLCASSPEGTNQPQHFGDGTRLSIL.

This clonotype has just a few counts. The CDR3: CASSSSSGGVDTQYF. For the CDR3, the DNA is TGCGCCAGCAGCTCATCTAGCGGGGGCGTAGATACGCAGTATTTT. The V and J genes are TRBV5-1 and TRBJ2-3; 10 bases are shared with TRBD2. Per germline, CDR1 SGHRS and CDR2 YFSETQ. The CDR3 loop spans 15 amino acids. The junction had 6 bases not matched to a gene; V was cut back by 3 bases and J by 5 bases. Together with reference TRBV5-1 and TRBJ2-3, the CDR3 gives the full variable domain: KAGVTQTPRYLIKTRGQQVTLSCSPISGHRSVSWYQQTPGQGLQFLFEYFSETQRNKGNFPGRFSGRQFSNSRSEMNVSTLELGDSALYLCASSSSSGGVDTQYFGPGTRLTVL.

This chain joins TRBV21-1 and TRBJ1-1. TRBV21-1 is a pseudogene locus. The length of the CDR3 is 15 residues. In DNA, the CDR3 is TGTGCCAGCAGCAAAGGTCAGCCGTGGGGAACTGAAGCTTTCTTT. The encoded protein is CASSKGQPWGTEAFF.